Below, 32 T cell receptor beta chains from the same sample are listed, as sequenced in a study of OX40 agonist ivuxolimab in advanced cancers. Sequencing was performed with immunoSEQ multiplex PCR; in TCRdb, only in-frame clones are kept and a portion is missing. The sample has approximately 68,000 clones; around 93% are singletons. This specimen consisted of CD4+ or CD8+ T cells sorted from blood, obtained in a trial of the OX40 agonist ivuxolimab. The origin of the receptors is an adult with an advanced solid tumor such as melanoma, head and neck, liver or kidney cancer.

This rearrangement joins TRBV9 to TRBJ1-6; maybe TRBD1 (5 bases). The germline V gene has CDR1 SGDLS and CDR2 YYNGEE. The CDR3 has 16 residues. V lost 3 bases and J 8 bases, leaving 18 bases between the germline ends. In DNA, the CDR3 is TGTGCCAGCAGCGAAGGGTGGGGCGCGGGAGATTCACCCCTCCACTTT. This gives the protein CASSEGWGAGDSPLHF.

The rearrangement links TRBV27 to TRBJ2-7, with 7 bases matching TRBD1. V dropped 6 bases and J dropped 2; count of bases not matched to a gene: 4. The CDR3 is 13 amino acids. Looked up from germline, CDR1 is MNHEY and CDR2 is SMNVEV (reference sequence). CDR3 sequence reads: CASRKQGPYEQYF. The CDR3 region has the DNA TGTGCCAGCAGGAAACAGGGGCCCTACGAGCAGTACTTC.

The chain joins TRBV19 to TRBJ1-1; no clear D. Germline CDR1 and CDR2: LNHDA and SQIVND (reference sequence). V was shortened by 6 bases and J by 1 base, with 9 bases between the two germline ends. This CDR3 region has 13 residues. This CDR3 reads CASSPRQNTEAFF. For the CDR3, the DNA is TGTGCCAGTAGCCCTCGACAGAACACTGAAGCTTTCTTT.

The chain uses TRBV9 and TRBJ2-3, with unresolved D. CDR1 is SGDLS, CDR2 YYNGEE, per germline. The CDR3 sequence is 16 residues long. Trimming removed 6 bases at V and 0 bases at J, with 17 bases between. CDR3 coding DNA: TGTGCCAGCACCAAAGACTGGGGAAAGAGCACAGATACGCAGTATTTT. The encoded protein is CASTKDWGKSTDTQYF.

The chain carries TRBV5-1 and TRBJ2-3; D gene unclear. Deletions cut 6 bases from V and 2 bases from J, with 13 bases between. The CDR3 is 14 amino acids. CDR1 is SGHRS, CDR2 YFSETQ, per germline. The CDR3 sequence is CASTVGRFTDTQYF. The CDR3 DNA reads as TGCGCCAGCACGGTCGGCAGATTCACAGATACGCAGTATTTT. Variable domain in full (rest from reference TRBV5-1 and TRBJ2-3): KAGVTQTPRYLIKTRGQQVTLSCSPISGHRSVSWYQQTPGQGLQFLFEYFSETQRNKGNFPGRFSGRQFSNSRSEMNVSTLELGDSALYLCASTVGRFTDTQYFGPGTRLTVL.

This chain joins TRBV19 and TRBJ1-5; no firm D call. The CDR3 sequence is 16 residues long. The V end was cut by 1 base, the J end by 11 bases, with 21 bases between. Germline CDR1 is LNHDA and CDR2 is SQIVND (reference sequence). The chain's CDR3 is CASSIGNQRLKRAQHF. The CDR3 DNA reads as TGTGCCAGTAGTATAGGAAATCAGAGACTAAAGAGAGCCCAGCATTTT.

This chain uses TRBV5-1 with TRBJ1-1; D is possibly TRBD1 (5 bases). The germline V gene encodes CDR1 SGHRS and CDR2 YFSETQ. Between the trimmed V and J ends, which lost 3 bases and 1 base, there was a span of 13 bases. This CDR3 has 15 amino acids. The CDR3 DNA reads as TGCGCCAGCAGCTATGATGAGGGGACGAACACTGAAGCTTTCTTT. Encoded protein: CASSYDEGTNTEAFF.

This rearrangement joins TRBV9 to TRBJ1-2, with 7 nucleotides matching TRBD1. This CDR3 is built from 14 residues. CDR1 SGDLS and CDR2 YYNGEE come from the germline V gene. Trimming cost V 4 bases and J 0 bases; bases outside gene matches: 3. The CDR3 nucleotides read TGTGCCAGCAGCCCAGGACAGGCTAACTATGGCTACACCTTC. Protein: CASSPGQANYGYTF.

This clone was counted a single time. The rearrangement links TRBV7-3 to TRBJ2-3; 7 bases fit TRBD2. Germline CDR1 SGHTA, CDR2 FQGTGA. The junction had 14 bases not matched to a gene; V was cut back by 4 bases and J by 4 bases. The CDR3 is 17 amino acids. The chain's CDR3 is CASSSWGGSDGADTQYF. For the CDR3, the DNA is TGTGCCAGCAGCTCCTGGGGCGGGAGCGACGGCGCAGATACGCAGTATTTT.

V usage is TRBV7-2 and J usage is TRBJ2-5, with 8 bases identical to TRBD2. This CDR3 spans 15 amino acids. Per the germline V gene, CDR1 is SGHTA and CDR2 is FQGNSA. Trimming removed 2 bases from V and 4 bases from J; junction bases left unmatched: 6. The CDR3 coding sequence is TGTGCCAGCAGCTTAAACGGGGGGGCCCGAGAGACCCAGTACTTC. Residues: CASSLNGGARETQYF.

The chain has TRBV2 and TRBJ2-7; TRBD1 matches 8 bases. V lost 5 bases, J lost 7 bases, and 13 bases stayed unmatched. The CDR3 runs to 15 residues. Germline CDR1 and CDR2: SNHLY and FYNNEI. CDR3 nucleotide sequence: TGTGCCAGCAGTTATCCGACGGGACAGGTACCAGAGCAGTACTTC. Encoded protein: CASSYPTGQVPEQYF.

The chain combines TRBV29-1 with TRBJ2-5; 8 bases agree with TRBD2. The J call is doubtful: the DNA matches TRBJ2-7 better. Germline V gives CDR1 SQVTM, CDR2 ANQGSEA. The CDR3 consists of 15 residues. The CDR3, as DNA: TGCAGCGTTGAAGTCCCCGGGAGGGCCGCCTACGAGCAGTACTTC. Protein product: CSVEVPGRAAYEQYF.

The CDR3 DNA sequence: TGTGCCATCCAGTGGGGACAGGGACAGGCGGAGCAGTTCTTC. Its protein product is CAIQWGQGQAEQFF. The chain uses TRBV10-3 and TRBJ2-1; 9 bases align to TRBD1. The CDR3 has 14 amino acids. The J segment lost 10 bases and the V segment lost 8 bases, leaving 12 bases of the junction unmatched. Germline V CDR1 and CDR2: ENHRY, SYGVKD.

The chain recombines TRBV27 with TRBJ1-2, with 7 bases fitting TRBD1. Trimming at V came to 5 bases and at J to 5 bases, leaving 8 bases not matched to a gene. Germline assignment: CDR1 MNHEY and CDR2 SMNVEV (reference sequence). The CDR3 sequence is 14 residues long. CDR3 in amino acids: CASSRTGQPYGYTF. The CDR3, as DNA: TGTGCCAGCAGTAGGACGGGACAGCCTTATGGCTACACCTTC.

The chain links TRBV2 to TRBJ2-7; 7 nucleotides align to TRBD1. Trimming removed 5 bases from V and 3 bases from J; junction bases left unmatched: 10. The germline V gene has CDR1 SNHLY and CDR2 FYNNEI. The CDR3 covers 15 residues. CDR3 coding DNA: TGTGCCAGCAGTCCCCTCCGGGACAGCTTCTACGAGCAGTACTTC. Protein product: CASSPLRDSFYEQYF.

On this clone itself: The sample contains more than one DNA sequence encoding this CDR3. The V call is TRBV7-9, the J call TRBJ1-2; tentatively, D is TRBD1 (5 bases). This CDR3 contains 13 residues. Trimming took 5 bases from V and 1 from J, leaving 8 bases between them. CDR1 SEHNR and CDR2 FQNEAQ come from the germline V gene (reference sequence). The CDR3 protein is CASSPDSNYGYTF. CDR3 DNA sequence: TGTGCCAGCAGCCCCGACAGTAACTATGGCTACACCTTC.

This clone was seen just once. The rearrangement uses TRBV6-1 and TRBJ2-7; D is uncertain. The V and J ends lost 3 bases and 8 bases respectively, with 11 bases between them. Per the germline V gene, CDR1 is MNHNS and CDR2 is SASEGT. This CDR3 comprises 12 residues. CDR3 DNA sequence: TGTGCCAGCAGTGAGCTTGGGATGCAGCAGTACTTC. Translation gives CASSELGMQQYF.

The chain combines TRBV27 with TRBJ1-1, with a tentative D call TRBD1 (5 bases). Deletions cut 5 bases from V and 1 base from J, with 11 bases between. This CDR3 has 14 amino acids. The V gene's germline CDR1 is MNHEY and CDR2 SMNVEV (reference sequence). The CDR3 here is CASSPFRENTEAFF. In DNA form, the CDR3 reads TGTGCCAGCAGTCCATTCAGGGAGAACACTGAAGCTTTCTTT.

This clone was observed a handful of times. This chain uses TRBV5-1 with TRBJ2-3, with 11 bases lining up with TRBD2. The CDR3 is 15 amino acids. The V and J ends lost 1 base and 6 bases, in that order; junction bases with no gene match: 4. Germline V gene data show CDR1 as SGHRS and CDR2 as YFSETQ. DNA for the CDR3: TGCGCCAGCAGCTTGTTAGCGGGGGGGCACGATACGCAGTATTTT. This encodes CASSLLAGGHDTQYF.

This rearrangement joins TRBV6-5 to TRBJ2-7, with D possibly matching TRBD2 (6 bases). Germline V lookup: CDR1 MNHEY, CDR2 SVGAGI. Trimming took 8 bases from V and 8 from J, leaving 19 bases between them. The CDR3 is made up of 13 amino acids. CDR3 in DNA: TGTGCCAGCTTACCGGGTAGTGGGGGGAAGCAGTACTTC. This gives the protein CASLPGSGGKQYF.

The chain recombines TRBV30 with TRBJ2-7, with 10 positions matching TRBD1. The germline V gene encodes CDR1 GTSNPN and CDR2 SVGIG (reference sequence). V lost 7 bases to trimming and J lost 2 bases; unmatched junction nucleotides: 8. The CDR3 covers 14 residues. The CDR3 loop reads CASEVGQGTYEQYF. The CDR3 DNA reads as TGTGCCTCGGAAGTGGGACAGGGGACCTACGAGCAGTACTTC.

The J gene is TRBJ1-2, the V gene TRBV27; D might be TRBD1 (5 bases). Trimming shortened V by 7 bases and J by 7 bases, and 22 bases separated the two germline ends. The CDR3 sequence is 15 residues long. Germline assignment: CDR1 MNHEY and CDR2 SMNVEV (reference sequence). CDR3 nucleotide sequence: TGTGCCAGCACTCATTGGCCCACGGGGGGGGGTGGCTACACCTTC. The encoded protein is CASTHWPTGGGGYTF.

The V gene is TRBV7-6, the J gene TRBJ2-1; 7 nucleotides agree with TRBD2. Germline loops: CDR1 SGHVS, CDR2 FNYEAQ. This CDR3 is 15 amino acids long. V was clipped by 3 bases and J by 2 bases; unmatched bases: 4. In nucleotides, the CDR3 is TGTGCCAGCAGCTTCCTCGGGACTACCTACAATGAGCAGTTCTTC. As protein: CASSFLGTTYNEQFF.

This clone was recorded only once. The V and J genes are TRBV7-3 and TRBJ2-3, with D unclear. The V gene lost 5 bases and the J gene lost 6 bases, with 12 bases spanning the gap. The germline gives CDR1 SGHTA, CDR2 FQGTGA. The CDR3 length is 13 residues. DNA for the CDR3: TGTGCCAGCAGCCCCGCCCTTCGGGATACGCAGTATTTT. This encodes CASSPALRDTQYF.

This chain uses TRBV9 with TRBJ2-3, with TRBD1 identical over 7 bases. In germline, CDR1 is SGDLS, CDR2 YYNGEE. The CDR3 loop spans 15 amino acids. V gave up 3 bases and J gave up 1 base; unmatched junction bases: 5. The CDR3 DNA sequence: TGTGCCAGCAGCGAGGGGGCAGGGGGCACAGATACGCAGTATTTT. This translates into CASSEGAGGTDTQYF.

Worth noting for this clone: Other DNA sequences within the sample encode an identical CDR3. This chain links TRBV11-3 with TRBJ2-1, with D perhaps TRBD1 (6 bases). Germline CDR1 is SGHNT and CDR2 is YENEEA. V gave up 1 base and J gave up 12 bases, with 16 bases separating them. The CDR3 contains 14 residues. CDR3: CASSLGQQGLPQFF. The CDR3 coding sequence is TGTGCCAGCAGCTTAGGACAACAGGGCCTACCGCAGTTCTTC. The full variable domain, with the rest looked up from reference TRBV11-3 and TRBJ2-1, is EAGVVQSPRYKIIEKKQPVAFWCNPISGHNTLYWYLQNLGQGPELLIRYENEEAVDDSQLPKDRFSAERLKGVDSTLKIQPAELGDSAVYLCASSLGQQGLPQFFGPGTRLTVL.

The chain combines TRBV6-1 with TRBJ2-1, with 10 bases fitting TRBD1. Trimming at V came to 6 bases and at J to 6 bases, leaving 5 bases not matched to a gene. In germline, CDR1 is MNHNS, CDR2 SASEGT. The CDR3 has 14 amino acids. Here the CDR3 DNA reads TGTGCCAGCAGCGACAGGGGGCCGGTCAATGAGCAGTTCTTC. Protein: CASSDRGPVNEQFF.

Only a few counts were recorded for this clone. CDR3 in amino acids: CASAQVGTEAFF. The CDR3 DNA is TGTGCCAGTGCACAGGTAGGCACTGAAGCTTTCTTT. This sequence joins TRBV28 and TRBJ1-1; the D gene is possibly TRBD1 (5 bases). This CDR3 region has 12 residues. The germline V gene has CDR1 MDHEN and CDR2 SYDVKM. V was shortened by 9 bases and J by 4 bases, with 12 bases between the two germline ends.

The chain couples TRBV30 to TRBJ2-3; D is possibly TRBD2 (5 bases). The CDR3 extends over 13 amino acids. Between the trimmed V and J ends, which lost 0 bases and 3 bases, there was a span of 7 bases. CDR1 is GTSNPN, CDR2 SVGIG, per germline (reference sequence). CDR3 sequence (DNA): TGTGCCTGGAGTGTACCGGGGACAGATACGCAGTATTTT. Protein sequence: CAWSVPGTDTQYF.

The chain carries TRBV9 and TRBJ1-2, with 7 positions matching TRBD1. Trimming cost V 4 bases and J 5 bases; bases outside gene matches: 11. Germline CDR1 is SGDLS and CDR2 is YYNGEE. The CDR3 runs to 15 residues. The DNA of the CDR3 is TGTGCCAGCAGCCCCCTGGAGGGGGCATGGTATGGCTACACCTTC. This codes for CASSPLEGAWYGYTF. Based on the CDR3 plus reference TRBV9 and TRBJ1-2, the full variable domain is DSGVTQTPKHLITATGQRVTLRCSPRSGDLSVYWYQQSLDQGLQFLIQYYNGEERAKGNILERFSAQQFPDLHSELNLSSLELGDSALYFCASSPLEGAWYGYTFGSGTRLTVV.

This chain connects TRBV7-6 to TRBJ2-4, with D perhaps matching TRBD1 (5 bases). The CDR3 spans 14 residues. The germline V gene has CDR1 SGHVS and CDR2 FNYEAQ. V lost 3 bases and J lost 9, with 15 bases in between. The CDR3 loop is CASSFDRTPSIQYF. CDR3 coding DNA: TGTGCCAGCAGCTTTGATAGGACACCCTCCATTCAGTACTTC.

This clone was observed a few times. V is TRBV7-6 and J is TRBJ1-1; no clear D gene. CDR3 length: 14 amino acids. The ends were cut back, 5 bases at V and 3 bases at J, with 13 bases in the middle. Germline V lookup: CDR1 SGHVS, CDR2 FNYEAQ. CDR3 sequence reads: CASSPHNTDTEAFF. The CDR3 DNA is TGTGCCAGCAGCCCCCACAACACGGACACTGAAGCTTTCTTT.